A single sample gave rise to the 12 T cell receptor beta chains below, sequenced in a study of OX40 agonist ivuxolimab in advanced cancers. Assay used: immunoSEQ multiplex PCR; TCRdb lists only in-frame clones, some missing. Here the sample spans roughly 100,000 clones, approximately 90% being singletons. The material was CD4+ or CD8+ T cells sorted from blood, obtained in a trial of the OX40 agonist ivuxolimab. The source is an adult with an advanced solid tumor such as melanoma, head and neck, liver or kidney cancer.

This chain joins TRBV13 and TRBJ2-7; TRBD1 is a possible D gene (6 bases). V was pared by 3 bases and J by 0 bases, with 12 bases between. Germline CDR1 and CDR2: PRHDT and FYEKMQ (reference sequence). This CDR3 has 15 amino acids. CDR3 protein: CASSLSRDNSYEQYF. DNA for the CDR3: TGTGCCAGCAGCTTGAGCCGGGACAACTCCTACGAGCAGTACTTC. The whole variable domain, remainder taken from reference TRBV13 and TRBJ2-7, is AAGVIQSPRHLIKEKRETATLKCYPIPRHDTVYWYQQGPGQDPQFLISFYEKMQSDKGSIPDRFSAQQFSDYHSELNMSSLELGDSALYFCASSLSRDNSYEQYFGPGTRLTVT.

This chain connects TRBV5-5 to TRBJ1-2; D unclear. This CDR3 is built from 11 residues. Trimming cost V 3 bases and J 5 bases, with 5 bases left between them. Germline lookup yields CDR1 SGHKS and CDR2 YYEKEE (reference sequence). CDR3: CASSSQYGYTF. CDR3 coding DNA: TGTGCCAGCAGCTCTCAGTATGGCTACACCTTC.

This chain connects TRBV7-6 to TRBJ1-1; D perhaps matches TRBD1 (5 bases). The CDR3 extends over 14 amino acids. The germline V and J ends were trimmed by 5 bases and 5 bases, with 15 bases remaining between them. The germline V gene encodes CDR1 SGHVS and CDR2 FNYEAQ. The CDR3 region is CASSQQEAGTEAFF. The DNA for the CDR3 is TGTGCCAGCAGCCAACAGGAAGCGGGTACTGAAGCTTTCTTT.

The chain links TRBV19 to TRBJ2-2, with 8 bases lining up with TRBD1. The CDR3 length is 17 residues. From germline, CDR1 is LNHDA and CDR2 SQIVND (reference sequence). V lost 5 bases, J lost 7 bases, and 15 bases stayed unmatched. CDR3: CASSVPSGRGPVGELFF. The CDR3 DNA sequence: TGTGCCAGTAGTGTGCCGTCGGGCAGGGGGCCGGTCGGGGAGCTGTTTTTT.

Worth noting for this clone: Other DNA sequences of this sample code for an identical CDR3. The rearrangement joins TRBV2 to TRBJ2-5, with D possibly matching TRBD2 (5 bases). The CDR3 extends over 15 amino acids. Germline CDR1 reads SNHLY; CDR2 reads FYNNEI. V lost 3 bases, J lost 0 bases, and 11 bases lay in between. The CDR3 region is CASSDKTTYQETQYF. The DNA for the CDR3 is TGTGCCAGCAGTGACAAGACTACTTACCAAGAGACCCAGTACTTC.

The table lists this clone with a count of one. J is TRBJ1-1 and V is TRBV5-4; 7 nucleotides match TRBD1. The CDR3 runs 15 residues. J lost 4 bases, V lost 3 bases, and 9 bases had no gene match. The germline CDR1 and CDR2 sequences are SGHNT and YYREEE (reference sequence). CDR3 sequence (DNA): TGTGCCAGCAGCTCGACCCAACAGGGGCCCACTGAAGCTTTCTTT. Translation: CASSSTQQGPTEAFF.

This clone was seen more than once but under ten times. This chain uses TRBV11-2 with TRBJ2-3; 10 positions match TRBD2. Germline-derived CDR1 and CDR2 are SGHAT and FQNNGV. This CDR3 region has 18 residues. V lost 1 base, J lost 1 base, and 8 bases stayed unmatched. The CDR3 DNA reads TGTGCCAGCAGCTTAGGTCGACTAGCGGGTAGACGCACAGATACGCAGTATTTT. This encodes CASSLGRLAGRRTDTQYF. The variable domain in full, with the rest retrieved from reference TRBV11-2 and TRBJ2-3, is EAGVAQSPRYKIIEKRQSVAFWCNPISGHATLYWYQQILGQGPKLLIQFQNNGVVDDSQLPKDRFSAERLKGVDSTLKIQPAKLEDSAVYLCASSLGRLAGRRTDTQYFGPGTRLTVL.

This chain links TRBV30 with TRBJ1-2, with D perhaps matching TRBD1 (6 bases). This CDR3 comprises 12 residues. The germline V gene has CDR1 GTSNPN and CDR2 SVGIG (reference sequence). Trimming took 3 bases from V and 7 from J, leaving 12 bases between them. CDR3 sequence (DNA): TGTGCCTGGAGATCTTCAGGGGTTGGCTACACCTTC. Translation gives CAWRSSGVGYTF.

The chain recombines TRBV7-2 with TRBJ2-3; 11 bases agree with TRBD2. V shed 3 bases and J 3 bases; nucleotides not matched to a gene: 5. This CDR3 has 16 residues. Germline CDR1 is SGHTA and CDR2 is FQGNSA. In DNA, the CDR3 is TGTGCCAGCAGCTTTAGCGGGGGGGCAGGAACAGATACGCAGTATTTT. Amino acids: CASSFSGGAGTDTQYF.

Comment on this clone: The same CDR3 is also encoded by other DNA sequences in this sample. The chain combines TRBV28 with TRBJ1-2; D unclear. CDR3 length: 11 amino acids. Germline CDR1 MDHEN, CDR2 SYDVKM. The ends were cut back, 5 bases at V and 2 bases at J, with 3 bases in the middle. Here the CDR3 reads CASSNNYGYTF. For the CDR3, the DNA is TGTGCCAGCAGTAACAACTATGGCTACACCTTC.

The chain couples TRBV4-3 to TRBJ2-3, with TRBD2 matching over 12 bases. Germline lookup yields CDR1 LGHNA and CDR2 YSLEER. With 4 bases clipped from V and 0 bases from J, the junction kept 2 bases outside the gene matches. This CDR3 is 16 amino acids long. The CDR3: CASSPLAGGSTDTQYF. The CDR3 region has the DNA TGCGCCAGCAGCCCCCTAGCGGGGGGGAGCACAGATACGCAGTATTTT.

This chain joins TRBV6-1 and TRBJ1-6; D remains ambiguous. This CDR3 spans 12 amino acids. With 5 bases removed from V and 9 bases from J, the gap between germline ends came to 8 bases. CDR1 is MNHNS and CDR2 is SASEGT in the germline V gene. This chain's CDR3 is CASSSGSSPLHF. The CDR3 DNA reads TGTGCCAGCAGTTCCGGTAGTTCACCCCTCCACTTT.